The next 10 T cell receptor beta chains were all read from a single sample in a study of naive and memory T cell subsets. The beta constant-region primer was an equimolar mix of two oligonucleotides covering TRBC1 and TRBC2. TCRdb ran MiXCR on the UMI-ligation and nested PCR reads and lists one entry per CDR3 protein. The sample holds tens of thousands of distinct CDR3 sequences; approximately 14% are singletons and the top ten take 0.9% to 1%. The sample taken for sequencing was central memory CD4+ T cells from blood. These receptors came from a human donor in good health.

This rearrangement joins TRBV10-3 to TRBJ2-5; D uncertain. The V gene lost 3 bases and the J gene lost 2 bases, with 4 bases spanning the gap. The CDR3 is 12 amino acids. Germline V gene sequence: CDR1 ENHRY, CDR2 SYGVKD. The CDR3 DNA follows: TGTGCCATCAGTGACAGACAAGAGACCCAGTACTTC. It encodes CAISDRQETQYF.

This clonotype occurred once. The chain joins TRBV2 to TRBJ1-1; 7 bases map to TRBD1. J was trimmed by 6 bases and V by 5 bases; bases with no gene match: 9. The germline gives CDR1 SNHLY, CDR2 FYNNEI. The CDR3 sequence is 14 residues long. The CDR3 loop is CASSSDRVTPEAFF. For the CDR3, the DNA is TGTGCCAGCAGTAGTGACAGGGTTACGCCTGAAGCTTTCTTT.

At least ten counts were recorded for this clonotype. DNA for the CDR3: TGTGCCAGCAGCTTAGGGGGACCGGGCGGGACCTCCTACAATGAGCAGTTCTTC. This sequence encodes CASSLGGPGGTSYNEQFF. The chain joins TRBV11-2 to TRBJ2-1; D possibly corresponds to TRBD2 (6 bases). The CDR3 contains 18 residues. V was shortened by 1 base and J by 0 bases, with 16 bases between the two germline ends. Germline V lookup: CDR1 SGHAT, CDR2 FQNNGV.

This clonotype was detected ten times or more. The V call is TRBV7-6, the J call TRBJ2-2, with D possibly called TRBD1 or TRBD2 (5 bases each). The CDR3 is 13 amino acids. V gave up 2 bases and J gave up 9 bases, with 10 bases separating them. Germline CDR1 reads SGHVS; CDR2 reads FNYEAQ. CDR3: CASSLPGPRELFF. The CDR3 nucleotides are TGTGCCAGCAGCTTACCGGGACCCCGGGAGCTGTTTTTT. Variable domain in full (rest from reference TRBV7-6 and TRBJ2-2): GAGVSQSPRYKVTKRGQDVALRCDPISGHVSLYWYRQALGQGPEFLTYFNYEAQQDKSGLPNDRFSAERPEGSISTLTIQRTEQRDSAMYRCASSLPGPRELFFGEGSRLTVL.

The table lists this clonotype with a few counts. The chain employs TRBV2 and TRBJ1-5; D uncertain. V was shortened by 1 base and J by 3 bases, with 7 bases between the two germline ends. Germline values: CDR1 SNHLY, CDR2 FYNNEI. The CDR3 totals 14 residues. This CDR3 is CASSEDVDNQPQHF. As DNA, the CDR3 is TGTGCCAGCAGTGAAGATGTGGACAATCAGCCCCAGCATTTT.

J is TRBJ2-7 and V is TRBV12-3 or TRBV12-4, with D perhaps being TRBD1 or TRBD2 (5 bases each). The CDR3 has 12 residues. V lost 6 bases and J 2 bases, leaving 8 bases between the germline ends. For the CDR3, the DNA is TGTGCCAGCAGGGGACGGACCTACGAGCAGTACTTC. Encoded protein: CASRGRTYEQYF.

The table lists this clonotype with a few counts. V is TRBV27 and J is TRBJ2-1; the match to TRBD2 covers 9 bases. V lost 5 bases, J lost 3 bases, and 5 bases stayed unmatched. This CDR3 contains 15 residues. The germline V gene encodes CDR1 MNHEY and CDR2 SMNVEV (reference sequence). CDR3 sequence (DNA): TGTGCCAGCAGTAAAGGGACTAGCAGCTACAATGAGCAGTTCTTC. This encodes CASSKGTSSYNEQFF.

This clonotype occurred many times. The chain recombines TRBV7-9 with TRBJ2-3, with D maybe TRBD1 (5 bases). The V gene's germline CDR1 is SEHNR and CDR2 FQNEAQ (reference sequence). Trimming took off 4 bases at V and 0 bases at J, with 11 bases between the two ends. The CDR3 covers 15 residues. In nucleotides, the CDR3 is TGTGCCAGCAGCTCGCAGGGTTCGAGCACAGATACGCAGTATTTT. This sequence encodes CASSSQGSSTDTQYF.

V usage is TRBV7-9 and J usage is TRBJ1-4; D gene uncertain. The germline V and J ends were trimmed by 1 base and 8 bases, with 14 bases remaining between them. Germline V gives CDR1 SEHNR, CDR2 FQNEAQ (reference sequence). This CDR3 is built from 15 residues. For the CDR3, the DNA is TGTGCCAGCAGCTTAGACCTCTCAATGGGGGAAAAACTGTTTTTT. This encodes CASSLDLSMGEKLFF.

In DNA, the CDR3 is TGTGCCAGCAGCGTAGTGAGCTCCTACAATGAGCAGTTCTTC. Its translation: CASSVVSSYNEQFF. The chain combines TRBV9 with TRBJ2-1; D call uncertain. The CDR3 runs to 14 residues. The germline gives CDR1 SGDLS, CDR2 YYNGEE. Trimming cost V 0 bases and J 0 bases, with 4 bases left between them.